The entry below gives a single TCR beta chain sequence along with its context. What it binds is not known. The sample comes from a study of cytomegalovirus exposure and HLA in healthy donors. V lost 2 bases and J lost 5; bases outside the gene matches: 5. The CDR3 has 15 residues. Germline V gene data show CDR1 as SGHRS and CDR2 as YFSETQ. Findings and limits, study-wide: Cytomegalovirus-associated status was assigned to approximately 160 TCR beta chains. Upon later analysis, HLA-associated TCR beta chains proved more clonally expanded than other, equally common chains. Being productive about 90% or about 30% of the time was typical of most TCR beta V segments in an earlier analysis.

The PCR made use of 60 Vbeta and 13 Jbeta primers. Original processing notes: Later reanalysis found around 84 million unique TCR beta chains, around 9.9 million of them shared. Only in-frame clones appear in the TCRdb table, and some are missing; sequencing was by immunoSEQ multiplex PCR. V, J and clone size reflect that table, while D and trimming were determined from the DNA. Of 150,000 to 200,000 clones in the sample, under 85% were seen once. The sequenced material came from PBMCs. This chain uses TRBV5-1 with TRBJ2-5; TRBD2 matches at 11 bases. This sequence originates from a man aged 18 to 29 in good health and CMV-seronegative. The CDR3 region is CASSFLAGGRETQYF. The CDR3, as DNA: TGCGCCAGCAGCTTCCTAGCGGGAGGACGGGAGACCCAGTACTTC.